This paragraph covers one TCR beta chain sequence. This record belongs to a study of shared clonotypes between healthy human individuals. There were no recent acute infections or vaccinations among the donors, who were healthy HIV-negative adults. The CDR3 has 14 residues. Germline CDR1 SQVTM, CDR2 ANQGSEA. V lost 1 base and J 4 bases, leaving 13 bases between the germline ends. Authors' methods: Filtering was not the same, since immunoSEQ gave junction-only sequences without quality scores. The assay was immunoSEQ multiplex PCR, and TCRdb's table has in-frame clones only and misses some. D and trimming come from the DNA, and the V and J calls and clone size come from that table. The sample lists about 980,000 clones, 76% seen once, with over 1.3% in the top ten.

The sequence was collected from a man between 18 and 29 years old in good health. The J gene is TRBJ1-2, the V gene TRBV29-1, with D perhaps TRBD1 (5 bases). Sequencing was performed on memory CD4+ T cells sorted from blood. As for subset: CD45RA-negative fraction. CDR3 region: CSVEGVGQVYGYTF. The CDR3 DNA follows: TGCAGCGTTGAAGGAGTCGGACAAGTCTATGGCTACACCTTC.